A selection of T cell receptor beta chains follows, all from one sample in a study of OX40 agonist ivuxolimab in advanced cancers. Profiling relied on immunoSEQ multiplex PCR, and the TCRdb table lists in-frame clones only, not all of them. The sample shows about 12,000 clones, 81% of them seen only once. Sequences were derived from CD4+ or CD8+ T cells sorted from blood, sampled in a trial of the OX40 agonist ivuxolimab. These receptor sequences come from an adult with an advanced solid tumor such as melanoma, head and neck, liver or kidney cancer. The CDR3 runs from the conserved cysteine through the conserved F or W. A D gene is named only where the DNA matches it firmly. A clone size is listed for some rows: how often the clone was seen (once, few, many), or a class if it is expanded.

D: .
V: TRBV28
size: .
J: TRBJ2-4
DNA: TGTGCCAGCAGACCCGGGACATCCAAAAACATTCAGTACTTC
CDR3: CASRPGTSKNIQYF

D: .
V: TRBV6-5
size: .
J: TRBJ2-2
DNA: TGTGCCAGCACCCCGGCGCCCACCGGGGAGCTGTTTTTT
CDR3: CASTPAPTGELFF

D: TRBD2
V: TRBV14
size: .
J: TRBJ2-1
DNA: TGTGCCAGCAGCCTACCTGGACTAGACCACAATGAGCAGTTCTTC
CDR3: CASSLPGLDHNEQFF

D: .
V: TRBV7-2
size: .
J: TRBJ1-2
DNA: TGTGCCACTTTCGAAGGGCAGGCGGTTAACTATGGCTACACCTTC
CDR3: CATFEGQAVNYGYTF

D: TRBD2
V: TRBV30
size: .
J: TRBJ2-2
DNA: TGTGCCTTCCCGACTAGCGGGACCACCGGGGAGCTGTTTTTT
CDR3: CAFPTSGTTGELFF

D: .
V: TRBV9
size: .
J: TRBJ2-3
DNA: TGTGCCAGCAGCGTAGGGACTCCCAATACGCAGTATTTT
CDR3: CASSVGTPNTQYF

D: .
V: TRBV7-9
size: .
J: TRBJ2-7
DNA: TGTGCTAGCACCCCCTTTGGCACCTCCTACGAGCAGTACTTC
CDR3: CASTPFGTSYEQYF

D: TRBD2
V: TRBV11-3
size: few
J: TRBJ2-3
DNA: TGTGCCAGCAGCTTAGATAGTGGTCTAGCGGGACCGGATACGCAGTATTTT
CDR3: CASSLDSGLAGPDTQYF

D: TRBD1
V: TRBV7-3
size: .
J: TRBJ2-2
DNA: TGTGCCAGCAGCTCTACAGGGGTGGGTGCCGGGGAGCTGTTTTTT
CDR3: CASSSTGVGAGELFF

D: .
V: TRBV7-3
size: once
J: TRBJ2-2
DNA: TGTGCCAGCAGCTCTACTGCGGCAGGGGCCGGGGAGCTGTTTTTT
CDR3: CASSSTAAGAGELFF

D: .
V: TRBV27
size: .
J: TRBJ2-7
DNA: TGTGCCAGCAGTTACCACTCCGAGCAGTACTTC
CDR3: CASSYHSEQYF

D: .
V: TRBV9
size: medium-sized
J: TRBJ1-3
DNA: TGTGCCAGCAGCGTAGCTACGGGGGAACCCTCTGGAAACACCATATATTTT
CDR3: CASSVATGEPSGNTIYF

D: .
V: TRBV4-3
size: .
J: TRBJ2-4
DNA: TGCGCCAGCAGCCAAGGTTACATTCAGTACTTC
CDR3: CASSQGYIQYF

D: .
V: TRBV27
size: .
J: TRBJ2-3
DNA: TGTGCCAGCGTTCCCTCATCGGGGACAGATACGCAGTATTTT
CDR3: CASVPSSGTDTQYF

D: .
V: TRBV9
size: medium-sized
J: TRBJ1-2
DNA: TGTGCCAGCAGCGGCAGTCCGGGCCCTGAGGACTATGGCTACACCTTC
CDR3: CASSGSPGPEDYGYTF

D: TRBD1
V: TRBV7-9
size: .
J: TRBJ2-5
DNA: TGTGCCAGCAGCAACCGACAGGGTAACCAAGAGACCCAGTACTTC
CDR3: CASSNRQGNQETQYF

D: TRBD1
V: TRBV27
size: .
J: TRBJ2-1
DNA: TGTGCCAGCAGTTTATCGATGGGACAGGCCAATGAGCAGTTCTTC
CDR3: CASSLSMGQANEQFF

D: TRBD2
V: TRBV9
size: .
J: TRBJ2-7
DNA: TGTGCCAGCAACAGGGCGGGAGGGATCGAGCAGTACTTC
CDR3: CASNRAGGIEQYF

D: .
V: TRBV9
size: .
J: TRBJ2-7
DNA: TGTGCCAGCAGCGCGGGACTGACCAGCTCCTACGAGCAGTACTTC
CDR3: CASSAGLTSSYEQYF

D: .
V: TRBV21-1
size: .
J: TRBJ1-6
DNA: TGTGCCAGCAGCAAAGTTCCCCGGGACAGGGGGCAATCACCCCTCCACTTT
CDR3: CASSKVPRDRGQSPLHF

D: .
V: TRBV27
size: .
J: TRBJ2-7
DNA: TGTGCCAGCAGTTTATCGGGGGGTAGCCTCTCAACCTACGAGCAGTACTTC
CDR3: CASSLSGGSLSTYEQYF

D: TRBD1
V: TRBV5-4
size: .
J: TRBJ1-2
DNA: TGTGCCAGCAGCCCAACAGGGGATGAAAACTATGGCTACACCTTC
CDR3: CASSPTGDENYGYTF

D: .
V: TRBV7-7
size: .
J: TRBJ2-5
DNA: TGTGCTAGCAGCGTGGGACCTGGGGAGACCCAGTACTTC
CDR3: CASSVGPGETQYF

D: .
V: TRBV7-8
size: .
J: TRBJ1-5
DNA: TGTGCCAGCAGCCACAGGGCACCTAATCAGCCCCAGCATTTT
CDR3: CASSHRAPNQPQHF

D: .
V: TRBV6-1
size: .
J: TRBJ1-5
DNA: TGTGCCAGCAGTGAGTGGACAGACGCGAAACATTTT
CDR3: CASSEWTDAKHF

D: .
V: TRBV7-8
size: .
J: TRBJ2-7
DNA: TGTGCCAGCAGCTTAGAACCGGGATCCTCCTACGAGCAGTACTTC
CDR3: CASSLEPGSSYEQYF

D: .
V: TRBV6-1
size: .
J: TRBJ2-3
DNA: TGTGCCAGCGGGGTAAGGGCTGGCACAGATACGCAGTATTTT
CDR3: CASGVRAGTDTQYF